Reported below is one T cell receptor beta chain. The target antigen is unknown. The junction differs from germline at one of its ends, possibly a read error. The CDR3 is 11 amino acids. The V gene's germline CDR1 is SNHLY and CDR2 FYNNEI. Data came from immunoSEQ multiplex PCR; TCRdb stores just in-frame clones and leaves some out. Among over 85,000 clones listed, around 97% were seen once. The source of the sample is a study of siplizumab effects on memory and regulatory T cells. Study-wide points: Researchers could not give a naive or memory phenotype to roughly 80-96% of proliferating CD4+ or CD8+ clones. Mean Treg-derived proportions of mappable alloreactive CD4+ clones were approximately 69% for siplizumab and about 30% for controls. Proliferating siplizumab-culture Treg suppressive function went unconfirmed. The study found naive T cells seemingly more diverse than memory cells and seemingly major alloresponse contributors.

The specimen was naive CD4+ T cells sorted from blood. The sequence was obtained from a human donor in good health. This chain uses TRBV2 with TRBJ1-3; D might be TRBD1 (5 bases). The CDR3 DNA reads as TGTGCCAGCAATCGGGACCATGGAGGAAATTTT. Its protein is CASNRDHGGNF.